Listed here are 24 T cell receptor beta chains from one sample, sequenced in a study of cytomegalovirus exposure and HLA in healthy donors. PCR involved 60 Vbeta and 13 Jbeta primers. Clones were sequenced by immunoSEQ multiplex PCR, and TCRdb holds only the in-frame ones, with some missing. The sample spans more than 100,000 clones; the ten largest clones claim about 3.2%. What was sequenced was PBMCs. The receptors come from a man aged 35 to 55 in good health and CMV-seronegative.

The chain uses TRBV7-9 and TRBJ1-1; D might be TRBD1 (5 bases). Looked up from germline, CDR1 is SEHNR and CDR2 is FQNEAQ (reference sequence). The V gene lost 3 bases and the J gene lost 1 base, with 12 bases spanning the gap. This CDR3 comprises 15 residues. The CDR3 sequence: CASSFQGRRNTEAFF. The CDR3, as DNA: TGTGCCAGCAGCTTCCAGGGAAGACGGAACACTGAAGCTTTCTTT.

In nucleotides, the CDR3 is TGTGCCTGGAGTAATCTAGAGGGGGGGCCTGATACGCAGTATTTT. As protein: CAWSNLEGGPDTQYF. The rearrangement uses TRBV30 and TRBJ2-3; TRBD2 is a possible D gene (7 bases). This CDR3 comprises 15 residues. Germline V gives CDR1 GTSNPN, CDR2 SVGIG (reference sequence). The V end was cut by 2 bases, the J end by 6 bases, with 18 bases between.

The chain carries TRBV9 and TRBJ2-5, with 10 bases identical to TRBD2. V shed 2 bases, J shed 1 base, and the junction held 5 bases outside the gene matches. This CDR3 comprises 16 residues. Germline values: CDR1 SGDLS, CDR2 YYNGEE. CDR3: CASSVSSGRPQETQYF. The CDR3 region has the DNA TGTGCCAGCAGCGTGTCTAGCGGGAGACCCCAAGAGACCCAGTACTTC.

The chain carries TRBV7-2 and TRBJ1-3; 7 nucleotides align to TRBD1. The junction had 7 bases not matched to a gene; V was cut back by 5 bases and J by 0 bases. The CDR3 has 16 amino acids. CDR1 and CDR2 (germline): SGHTA, FQGNSA. Here the CDR3 DNA reads TGTGCCAGCAGCCTAGAGACAGGGCTCTCTGGAAACACCATATATTTT. Its protein product is CASSLETGLSGNTIYF. Full variable domain (remainder filled in from reference TRBV7-2 and TRBJ1-3): GAGVSQSPSNKVTEKGKDVELRCDPISGHTALYWYRQSLGQGLEFLIYFQGNSAPDKSGLPSDRFSAERTGGSVSTLTIQRTQQEDSAVYLCASSLETGLSGNTIYFGEGSWLTVV.

This chain joins TRBV7-8 and TRBJ1-4; TRBD1 agrees at 7 bases. J was trimmed by 3 bases and V by 1 base; bases with no gene match: 5. The V gene's germline CDR1 is SGHVS and CDR2 FQNEAQ. This CDR3 comprises 16 residues. CDR3 loop: CASSLGPQGPNEKLFF. In nucleotides, the CDR3 is TGTGCCAGCAGCTTAGGCCCACAGGGGCCTAATGAAAAACTGTTTTTT.

J is TRBJ2-5 and V is TRBV18, with a weak D call TRBD1 (5 bases). The ends were cut back, 0 bases at V and 4 bases at J, with 18 bases in the middle. The CDR3 consists of 17 residues. Germline V gene sequence: CDR1 KGHSH, CDR2 LQKENI. CDR3 sequence: CASSPPAGPRVLETQYF. The DNA of the CDR3 is TGTGCCAGCTCACCACCGGCAGGGCCCAGGGTGTTAGAGACCCAGTACTTC.

This sequence joins TRBV27 and TRBJ1-5; D possibly corresponds to TRBD1 (6 bases). Germline loops: CDR1 MNHEY, CDR2 SMNVEV (reference sequence). The V gene lost 5 bases and the J gene lost 3 bases, with 14 bases spanning the gap. The CDR3 spans 15 residues. CDR3 amino acids: CASSPDDRTNQPQHF. The CDR3 DNA is TGTGCCAGCAGTCCCGATGACAGGACCAATCAGCCCCAGCATTTT.

V usage is TRBV30 and J usage is TRBJ2-5; a possible D gene is TRBD2 (5 bases). This CDR3 comprises 13 residues. Germline V lookup: CDR1 GTSNPN, CDR2 SVGIG (reference sequence). V lost 6 bases and J 2 bases, leaving 13 bases between the germline ends. Here the CDR3 DNA reads TGTGCCTGCTGGCCGGGATTTCAAGAGACCCAGTACTTC. Protein: CACWPGFQETQYF.

The J gene is TRBJ2-5, the V gene TRBV11-2; 7 bases match TRBD2. J was trimmed by 2 bases and V by 1 base; bases with no gene match: 10. The length of the CDR3 is 17 residues. The germline gives CDR1 SGHAT, CDR2 FQNNGV. The CDR3 spells CASSLGLRGFGQETQYF. CDR3 nucleotide sequence: TGTGCCAGCAGCTTAGGGTTGCGGGGGTTCGGGCAAGAGACCCAGTACTTC.

This sequence joins TRBV7-2 and TRBJ2-1, with a tentative D call TRBD2 (6 bases). Trimming cost V 1 base and J 8 bases, with 15 bases left between them. The CDR3 is 15 amino acids. Germline V lookup: CDR1 SGHTA, CDR2 FQGNSA. The chain's CDR3 is CASSLEGRGGDEQFF. DNA of the CDR3: TGTGCCAGCAGCTTAGAAGGGCGGGGAGGCGATGAGCAGTTCTTC.

The chain recombines TRBV11-2 with TRBJ2-1, with D hard to call. Germline-derived CDR1 and CDR2 are SGHAT and FQNNGV. V was shortened by 3 bases and J by 9 bases, with 6 bases between the two germline ends. This CDR3 has 11 residues. This chain's CDR3 is CASSLTSEQFF. The CDR3 DNA follows: TGTGCCAGCAGCTTGACAAGTGAGCAGTTCTTC.

This chain connects TRBV5-1 to TRBJ2-3; TRBD2 matches 8 bases. V shed 5 bases and J 0 bases; nucleotides not matched to a gene: 5. The CDR3 covers 15 residues. From germline, CDR1 is SGHRS and CDR2 YFSETQ. The CDR3 sequence: CASRLSGASTDTQYF. Written as DNA, the CDR3 is TGCGCCAGCAGGCTTAGCGGGGCTAGCACAGATACGCAGTATTTT.

The gene calls are TRBV6-1 and TRBJ1-1; D is ambiguous. Trimming took off 1 base at V and 6 bases at J, with 9 bases between the two ends. Per the germline V gene, CDR1 is MNHNS and CDR2 is SASEGT. This CDR3 has 13 residues. In nucleotides, the CDR3 is TGTGCCAGCAGTGAAGTAAACAACGCTGAAGCTTTCTTT. It codes for CASSEVNNAEAFF.

The gene calls are TRBV5-4 and TRBJ2-2; 7 positions agree with TRBD2. V dropped 1 base and J dropped 7; count of bases not matched to a gene: 7. The CDR3 runs to 15 residues. Germline CDR1 and CDR2: SGHNT and YYREEE (reference sequence). The CDR3 coding sequence is TGTGCCAGCAGCTTGCGCGAGCGGGGTGACGGGGAGCTGTTTTTT. This sequence encodes CASSLRERGDGELFF. The full variable domain, in which reference TRBV5-4 and TRBJ2-2 provide the parts outside the CDR3, is ETGVTQSPTHLIKTRGQQVTLRCSSQSGHNTVSWYQQALGQGPQFIFQYYREEENGRGNFPPRFSGLQFPNYSSELNVNALELDDSALYLCASSLRERGDGELFFGEGSRLTVL.

The chain joins TRBV5-1 to TRBJ1-1; D not resolved. V was shortened by 5 bases and J by 6 bases, with 20 bases between the two germline ends. Germline CDR1 SGHRS, CDR2 YFSETQ. This CDR3 comprises 15 residues. The CDR3 protein is CASRFLTPINAEAFF. CDR3 DNA: TGCGCCAGCAGATTTCTTACTCCGATAAACGCTGAAGCTTTCTTT.

The chain carries TRBV10-1 and TRBJ2-7, with D maybe TRBD1 (6 bases). The CDR3 has 13 residues. The germline V gene encodes CDR1 WNHNN and CDR2 SYGVQD (reference sequence). The germline V and J ends were trimmed by 3 bases and 5 bases, with 11 bases remaining between them. The CDR3 nucleotides are TGCGCCAGCAGTGACCTACAGGGTCACGAGCAGTACTTC. Translating it yields CASSDLQGHEQYF.

The CDR3 sequence is CASSSNTGIYGYTF. CDR3 bases: TGTGCCAGCAGTAGTAATACCGGGATCTATGGCTACACCTTC. This rearrangement joins TRBV28 to TRBJ1-2; D not certain. Germline CDR1 MDHEN, CDR2 SYDVKM. V was trimmed by 5 bases and J by 4 bases, leaving 14 bases between them. This CDR3 is 14 amino acids long.

The chain links TRBV9 to TRBJ2-3; D possibly corresponds to TRBD2 (5 bases). Trimming pared 0 bases from V and 2 bases from J, leaving 13 bases between. The CDR3 loop spans 16 amino acids. CDR1 and CDR2 (germline): SGDLS, YYNGEE. CDR3 loop: CASSVGQMTTTDTQYF. The CDR3 nucleotides read TGTGCCAGCAGCGTAGGGCAGATGACTACCACAGATACGCAGTATTTT.

The CDR3 protein is CASNPGTGRGTDTQYF. CDR3 DNA: TGTGCCAGTAACCCAGGGACAGGGAGGGGCACAGATACGCAGTATTTT. The chain couples TRBV19 to TRBJ2-3; TRBD1 agrees at 9 bases. Germline values: CDR1 LNHDA, CDR2 SQIVND (reference sequence). The CDR3 length is 16 residues. After removal of 7 bases from V and 1 base from J, the junction contained 9 bases not matched to a gene.

The chain joins TRBV6-6 to TRBJ2-7, with 9 bases fitting TRBD1. CDR3 length: 14 amino acids. J was trimmed by 5 bases and V by 4 bases; bases with no gene match: 6. Germline V gives CDR1 MNHNY, CDR2 SVGAGI (reference sequence). CDR3 nucleotide sequence: TGTGCCAGCAGTTCGGGACAGGGTCTCGACGAGCAGTACTTC. It specifies CASSSGQGLDEQYF.

The chain recombines TRBV6-4 with TRBJ2-1, with D perhaps matching TRBD1 (6 bases). The CDR3 covers 12 residues. Trimming left V 3 bases short and J 10 bases short, with 10 bases between. The germline gives CDR1 MRHNA, CDR2 SNTAGT. DNA for the CDR3: TGTGCCAGCAGTGAGCAGGGGCGGGAGCAGTTCTTC. It translates to CASSEQGREQFF.

In DNA form, the CDR3 reads TGTGCCAGCAACCTAGCGGGGGGTGTCCAAGAGACCCAGTACTTC. This codes for CASNLAGGVQETQYF. This sequence joins TRBV11-2 and TRBJ2-5, with TRBD2 matching 11 bases. Germline CDR1 reads SGHAT; CDR2 reads FQNNGV. With 7 bases clipped from V and 1 base from J, the junction kept 5 bases outside the gene matches. The CDR3 is 15 residues long.

The genes are TRBV30 and TRBJ1-3; no clear D gene. Between the trimmed V and J ends, which lost 4 bases and 0 bases, there was a span of 7 bases. The CDR3 extends over 13 amino acids. CDR1 is GTSNPN and CDR2 is SVGIG in the germline V gene (reference sequence). This CDR3 reads CAWTTLSGNTIYF. CDR3 DNA sequence: TGTGCCTGGACTACTCTCTCTGGAAACACCATATATTTT.

V usage is TRBV27 and J usage is TRBJ1-5; D might be TRBD1 (5 bases). Trimming cost V 6 bases and J 6 bases, with 18 bases left between them. The CDR3 spans 15 residues. CDR1 is MNHEY and CDR2 is SMNVEV in the germline V gene (reference sequence). CDR3 sequence: CASSSKGRVSQPQHF. CDR3 DNA: TGTGCCAGCAGCTCAAAGGGCAGGGTTTCTCAGCCCCAGCATTTT.